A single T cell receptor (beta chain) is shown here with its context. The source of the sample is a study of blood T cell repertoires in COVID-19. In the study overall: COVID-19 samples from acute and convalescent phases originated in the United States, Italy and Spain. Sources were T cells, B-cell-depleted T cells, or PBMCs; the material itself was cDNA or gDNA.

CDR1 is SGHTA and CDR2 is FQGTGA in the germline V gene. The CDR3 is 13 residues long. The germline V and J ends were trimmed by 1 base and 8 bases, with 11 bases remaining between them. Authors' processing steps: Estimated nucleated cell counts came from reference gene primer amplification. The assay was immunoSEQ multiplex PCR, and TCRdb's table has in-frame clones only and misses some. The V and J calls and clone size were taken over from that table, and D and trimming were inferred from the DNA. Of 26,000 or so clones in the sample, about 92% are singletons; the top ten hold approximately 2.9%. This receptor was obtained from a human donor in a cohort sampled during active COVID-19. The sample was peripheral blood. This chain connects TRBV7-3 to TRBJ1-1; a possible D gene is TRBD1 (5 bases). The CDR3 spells CASSLMTSGEAFF. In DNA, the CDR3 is TGTGCCAGCAGCTTAATGACCTCAGGGGAAGCTTTCTTT.